This T cell receptor (beta chain) was profiled in a study of cytomegalovirus exposure and HLA in healthy donors. The CDR3 sequence is 15 residues long. Germline CDR1 and CDR2: SGHDT and YYEEEE. J gave up 3 bases and V 0 bases, and 3 bases lay outside the gene matches. A multiplex PCR was run with 60 Vbeta primers and 13 Jbeta primers. The method was immunoSEQ multiplex PCR; TCRdb's version includes in-frame clones alone and lacks a portion of them. The sample has 130,000 to 150,000 clones, approximately 80% seen once; the top ten hold approximately 4.1%. For this clone: Its matching antigen is unknown.

Notes on the study in general: Generally TCR sequences proved uncommon, though certain public TCRs appeared in numerous donors.

The origin of this receptor is a man aged 35 to 55 in good health and CMV-seronegative. Material: PBMCs. This sequence joins TRBV5-6 and TRBJ1-2; 9 bases are shared with TRBD1. The CDR3 spells CASSLGTGGYYGYTF. The CDR3 coding sequence is TGTGCCAGCAGCTTGGGTACAGGGGGCTACTATGGCTACACCTTC. Filled out from reference TRBV5-6 and TRBJ1-2, the complete variable domain reads DAGVTQSPTHLIKTRGQQVTLRCSPKSGHDTVSWYQQALGQGPQFIFQYYEEEERQRGNFPDRFSGHQFPNYSSELNVNALLLGDSALYLCASSLGTGGYYGYTFGSGTRLTVV.